The rows below give T cell receptor beta chains drawn from one sample of a study of human T cells and chemical hapten exposure. TCRdb passed the 5' RACE reads through MiXCR, listing each CDR3 protein once. Of about 140,000 distinct CDR3 sequences in the sample, around 4% were seen once. The receptors were gathered from a female donor in good health. The CDR3 runs from the conserved cysteine through the conserved F or W. D genes are given only for firm matches. Some rows mark clone size as missing; the rest say once, few, many or name a class of expanded clone.

TRBV20-1	NA	TRBJ1-1	many	CSARESGDTEAFF	TGCAGTGCTAGAGAATCGGGGGATACTGAAGCTTTCTTT
TRBV20-1	NA	TRBJ2-3	many	CSAPRPPLGEVGSSDTQYF	TGCAGTGCACCAAGACCTCCCCTAGGAGAGGTTGGTTCCTCAGATACGCAGTATTTT
TRBV11-3	TRBD2	TRBJ2-3	many	CASSFSGTSGSTDTQYF	TGTGCCAGCAGCTTCTCCGGGACTAGCGGTTCCACAGATACGCAGTATTTT
TRBV12-3/TRBV12-4	NA	TRBJ2-7	many	CASSNRGYEQYF	TGTGCCAGCAGCAACCGGGGCTACGAGCAGTACTTC
TRBV29-1	NA	TRBJ2-3	many	CSVERGPDTQYF	TGCAGCGTTGAGAGAGGCCCAGATACGCAGTATTTT
TRBV18	NA	TRBJ2-2	NA	CASSPPASRNTGELFF	TGTGCCAGCTCACCACCGGCCAGTAGAAACACCGGGGAGCTGTTTTTT
TRBV7-9	NA	TRBJ2-3	many	CASSFTGVSADTQYF	TGTGCCAGCAGCTTCACCGGGGTCTCCGCAGATACGCAGTATTTT
TRBV12-3/TRBV12-4	NA	TRBJ1-1	many	CASSPGFGEAFF	TGTGCCAGCAGTCCCGGTTTTGGAGAGGCTTTCTTT
TRBV10-3	NA	TRBJ2-7	many	CAISDRVDRSSSYEQYF	TGTGCCATCAGTGATCGGGTTGACAGGTCTAGCTCCTACGAGCAGTACTTC
TRBV12-3/TRBV12-4	TRBD1	TRBJ2-7	many	CASSSPGQGIVQYF	TGTGCCAGCAGCTCACCGGGACAGGGGATTGTGCAGTACTTC
TRBV2	TRBD1	TRBJ1-1	many	CASSYPWGQRMNTEAFF	TGTGCCAGCAGCTATCCCTGGGGACAGAGGATGAACACTGAAGCTTTCTTT
TRBV11-2	TRBD2	TRBJ2-3	many	CASSGGLAGRTDTQYF	TGTGCCAGCAGCGGGGGACTAGCGGGACGCACAGATACGCAGTATTTT
TRBV29-1	NA	TRBJ1-2	NA	CSVEDWAACNYGYTF	TGCAGCGTTGAAGATTGGGCGGCTTGCAACTATGGCTACACCTTC
TRBV2	NA	TRBJ2-7	many	CASRGLAPLYEQYF	TGTGCCAGCAGAGGGCTAGCCCCCCTCTACGAGCAGTACTTC
TRBV20-1	TRBD2	TRBJ2-1	many	CMVAGGPSPYF	TGCATGGTAGCGGGGGGGCCTAGTCCCTACTTC
TRBV7-2	TRBD1	TRBJ1-4	NA	CASSLVWDSTNEKLFF	TGTGCCAGCAGCTTAGTGTGGGACAGCACTAATGAAAAACTGTTTTTT
TRBV20-1	TRBD2	TRBJ2-1	many	CSARDPSGGAYEQFF	TGCAGTGCTAGAGATCCTAGCGGGGGGGCGTATGAGCAGTTCTTC
TRBV27	NA	TRBJ1-1	few	CASSLMAENTEAFF	TGTGCCAGCAGTTTGATGGCAGAGAACACTGAAGCTTTCTTT
TRBV10-3	NA	TRBJ1-5	NA	CAISESGREAQPQHF	TGTGCCATCAGTGAGTCTGGCAGGGAGGCTCAGCCCCAGCATTTT
TRBV10-3	NA	TRBJ1-2	many	CAISESGTTYGYTF	TGTGCCATCAGTGAGTCGGGCACTACGTATGGCTACACCTTC
TRBV11-1	NA	TRBJ2-2	NA	CASSDRTGELFF	TGTGCCAGCAGCGATCGGACCGGGGAGCTGTTTTTT
TRBV7-2	TRBD1	TRBJ2-7	many	CASSLAWGTGYEQYF	TGTGCCAGCAGCTTAGCCTGGGGGACAGGGTACGAGCAGTACTTC
TRBV14	NA	TRBJ2-2	NA	CASSYSPTGELFF	TGTGCCAGCAGCTATTCGCCCACCGGGGAGCTGTTTTTT
TRBV29-1	NA	TRBJ1-3	many	CSVEDAGNTIYF	TGCAGCGTTGAAGACGCTGGAAACACCATATATTTT
TRBV2	NA	TRBJ2-1	many	CASSERAQGENEQFF	TGTGCCAGCAGTGAAAGGGCCCAAGGCGAAAATGAGCAGTTCTTC
TRBV19	NA	TRBJ1-5	many	CASTNRVGQPQHF	TGTGCCAGTACCAACAGGGTCGGACAGCCCCAGCATTTT
TRBV4-3	NA	TRBJ1-2	many	CASSPQGRVGSYTF	TGCGCCAGCAGCCCCCAGGGCAGGGTAGGAAGCTACACCTTC
TRBV7-2	TRBD1	TRBJ1-2	many	CASGRDSLGYTF	TGTGCCAGCGGCCGGGACAGCCTTGGCTACACCTTC
TRBV7-8	NA	TRBJ2-3	many	CASSSRLGTDTQYF	TGTGCCAGCAGCTCTAGGCTGGGAACAGATACGCAGTATTTT
TRBV28	NA	TRBJ1-2	NA	CASSRDVLYGYTF	TGTGCCAGCAGTAGGGACGTACTCTATGGCTACACCTTC
TRBV7-2	NA	TRBJ2-3	many	CASSLAGGTDTQYF	TGTGCCAGCAGCTTAGCAGGGGGCACAGATACGCAGTATTTT
TRBV25-1	NA	TRBJ2-2	many	CASTLGRGVGTGELFF	TGTGCCAGCACACTGGGTCGGGGAGTAGGCACCGGGGAGCTGTTTTTT
TRBV28	TRBD1	TRBJ2-2	many	CASSMGQGAGELFF	TGTGCCAGCAGTATGGGACAGGGGGCCGGGGAGCTGTTTTTT
TRBV20-1	NA	TRBJ1-1	many	CSAISTGGNTEAFF	TGCAGTGCTATTTCTACAGGAGGGAACACTGAAGCTTTCTTT
TRBV7-6	NA	TRBJ1-2	many	CASSLIGQGRGGYTF	TGTGCCAGCAGCTTAATAGGGCAGGGCCGGGGTGGCTACACCTTC
TRBV20-1	NA	TRBJ2-4	many	CSARQQGPDIQYF	TGCAGTGCTAGACAACAGGGACCAGACATTCAGTACTTC
TRBV3-1	NA	TRBJ2-2	many	CASNFGRGLTGELFF	TGTGCCAGCAATTTCGGTCGCGGGCTCACCGGGGAGCTGTTTTTT
TRBV7-2	NA	TRBJ1-1	many	CASSLAGGREAFF	TGTGCCAGCAGCTTAGCGGGGGGGAGAGAAGCTTTCTTT
TRBV29-1	NA	TRBJ2-1	many	CSVEVSSNEQFF	TGCAGCGTTGAAGTCTCGTCCAATGAGCAGTTCTTC
TRBV20-1	NA	TRBJ1-1	NA	CSARDRTYLNTEAFF	TGCAGTGCTAGAGATCGGACCTACTTGAACACTGAAGCTTTCTTT
TRBV7-6	NA	TRBJ2-2	few	CASSLDNPRAGELFF	TGTGCCAGCAGCTTAGACAATCCAAGGGCCGGGGAGCTGTTTTTT
TRBV29-1	NA	TRBJ1-1	many	CSVGNRMNTEAFF	TGCAGCGTTGGCAACAGAATGAACACTGAAGCTTTCTTT
TRBV9	NA	TRBJ1-6	many	CASSVSGSNSPLHF	TGTGCCAGCAGCGTATCAGGGTCAAATTCACCCCTCCACTTT
TRBV10-3	NA	TRBJ2-3	NA	CAISEMADTQYF	TGTGCCATCAGTGAGATGGCCGATACGCAGTATTTT
TRBV20-1	TRBD1	TRBJ1-5	many	CSAETTGAQYSNQPQHF	TGCAGTGCCGAAACAACAGGGGCCCAATATAGCAATCAGCCCCAGCATTTT
TRBV7-2	NA	TRBJ1-5	many	CASSLGGTPSNQPQHF	TGTGCCAGCAGCTTAGGAGGGACTCCCAGCAATCAGCCCCAGCATTTT
TRBV24-1	TRBD2	TRBJ2-7	many	CATSEGGTYLYEQYF	TGTGCCACCAGTGAGGGGGGGACTTACTTGTACGAGCAGTACTTC
TRBV20-1	TRBD1	TRBJ2-5	NA	CSARVSGQGAETQYF	TGCAGTGCTAGAGTATCAGGACAGGGTGCGGAGACCCAGTACTTC